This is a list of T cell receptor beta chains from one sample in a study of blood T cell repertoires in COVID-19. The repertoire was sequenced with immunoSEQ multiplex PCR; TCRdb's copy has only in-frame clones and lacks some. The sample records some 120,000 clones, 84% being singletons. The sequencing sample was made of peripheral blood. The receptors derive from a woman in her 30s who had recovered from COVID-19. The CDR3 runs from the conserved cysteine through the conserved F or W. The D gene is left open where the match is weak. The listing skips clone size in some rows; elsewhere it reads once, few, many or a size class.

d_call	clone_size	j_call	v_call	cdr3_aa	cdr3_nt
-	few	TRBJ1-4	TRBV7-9	CASSLKAGVNEKLFF	TGTGCCAGCAGCTTAAAGGCGGGGGTAAACGAAAAACTGTTTTTT
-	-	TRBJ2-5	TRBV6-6	CASSRGGEVETQYF	TGTGCCAGCAGTAGGGGGGGTGAGGTCGAGACCCAGTACTTC
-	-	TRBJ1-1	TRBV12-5	CASGPDRRTEAFF	TGTGCTAGTGGACCCGACAGGAGAACTGAAGCTTTCTTT
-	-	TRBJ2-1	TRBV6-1	CASSESARRIDEQFF	TGTGCCAGCAGTGAATCCGCTAGGAGGATAGATGAGCAGTTCTTC
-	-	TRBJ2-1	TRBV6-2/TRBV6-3	CASSPSGLKEQFF	TGTGCCAGCAGTCCATCAGGGTTAAAAGAGCAGTTCTTC
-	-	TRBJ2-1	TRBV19	CASTSEGTLQSSYNEQFF	TGTGCCAGTACCTCAGAGGGCACTCTCCAAAGCTCCTACAATGAGCAGTTCTTC
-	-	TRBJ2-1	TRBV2	CASSRGSLGDNEQFF	TGTGCCAGCAGTCGGGGTTCTCTTGGGGACAATGAGCAGTTCTTC
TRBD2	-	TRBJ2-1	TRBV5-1	CASSDPGLAGSQFF	TGCGCCAGCAGCGATCCGGGACTAGCGGGATCTCAGTTCTTC
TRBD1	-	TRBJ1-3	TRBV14	CASSRQGYTIYF	TGTGCCAGCAGCCGACAGGGGTACACCATATATTTT
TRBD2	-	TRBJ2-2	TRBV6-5	CASPVLAGHTGELFF	TGTGCCTCACCGGTGCTAGCGGGGCACACCGGGGAGCTGTTTTTT
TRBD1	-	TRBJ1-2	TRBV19	CASSKAGTGHAYGYTF	TGTGCCAGTAGTAAAGCCGGGACAGGGCATGCCTATGGCTACACCTTC
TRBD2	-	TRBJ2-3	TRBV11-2	CASSSPTGSSGSSDTQYF	TGTGCCAGCAGCAGCCCGACAGGTTCTAGCGGGAGTTCAGATACGCAGTATTTT
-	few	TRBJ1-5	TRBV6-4	CASSSPGSNQPQHF	TGTGCCAGCAGTTCACCAGGTAGCAATCAGCCCCAGCATTTT
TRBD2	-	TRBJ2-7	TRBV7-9	CASSSPKGVAGFRDEQYF	TGTGCCAGCAGCTCCCCCAAGGGTGTAGCGGGCTTTCGGGACGAGCAGTACTTC
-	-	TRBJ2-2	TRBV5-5	CASSLERVNTGELFF	TGTGCCAGCAGCTTGGAAAGAGTAAACACCGGGGAGCTGTTTTTT
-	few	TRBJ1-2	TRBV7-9	CASSQTQGWYGYTF	TGTGCCAGCAGCCAGACCCAGGGGTGGTATGGCTACACCTTC